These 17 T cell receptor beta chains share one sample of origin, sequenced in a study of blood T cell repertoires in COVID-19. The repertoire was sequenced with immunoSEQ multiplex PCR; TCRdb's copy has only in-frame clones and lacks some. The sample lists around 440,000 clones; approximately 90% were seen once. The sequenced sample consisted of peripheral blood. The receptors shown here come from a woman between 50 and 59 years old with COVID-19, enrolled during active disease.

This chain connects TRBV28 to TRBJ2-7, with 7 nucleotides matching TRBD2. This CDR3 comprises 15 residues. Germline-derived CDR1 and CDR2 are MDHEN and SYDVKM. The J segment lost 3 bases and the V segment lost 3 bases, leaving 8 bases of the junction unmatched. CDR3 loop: CASSFGGGPNYEQYF. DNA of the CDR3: TGTGCCAGCAGTTTTGGGGGGGGACCTAACTACGAGCAGTACTTC.

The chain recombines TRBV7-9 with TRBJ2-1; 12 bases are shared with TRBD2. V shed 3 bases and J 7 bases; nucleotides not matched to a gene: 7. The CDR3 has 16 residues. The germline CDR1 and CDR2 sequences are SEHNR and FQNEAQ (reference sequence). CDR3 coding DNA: TGTGCCAGCAGCTTCCCTAGCGGGGGGGCTATGAATGAGCAGTTCTTC. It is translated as CASSFPSGGAMNEQFF.

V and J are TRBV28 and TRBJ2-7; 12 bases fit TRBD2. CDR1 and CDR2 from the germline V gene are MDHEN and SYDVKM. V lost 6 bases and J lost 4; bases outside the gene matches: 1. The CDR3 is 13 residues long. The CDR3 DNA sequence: TGTGCCAGCAGGACTAGCGGGGGTTACGAGCAGTACTTC. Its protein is CASRTSGGYEQYF.

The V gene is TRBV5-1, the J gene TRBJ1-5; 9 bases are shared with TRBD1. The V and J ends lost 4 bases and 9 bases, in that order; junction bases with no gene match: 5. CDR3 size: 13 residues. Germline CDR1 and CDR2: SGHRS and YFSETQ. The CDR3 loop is CASSPGQGAPQHF. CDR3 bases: TGCGCCAGCAGCCCGGGACAGGGCGCGCCCCAGCATTTT.

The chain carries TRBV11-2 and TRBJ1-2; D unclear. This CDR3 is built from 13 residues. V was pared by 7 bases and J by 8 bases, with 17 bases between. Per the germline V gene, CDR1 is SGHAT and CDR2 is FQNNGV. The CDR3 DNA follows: TGTGCCAGCACCCAGATCGTCGTCGGGGGCTACACCTTC. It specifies CASTQIVVGGYTF. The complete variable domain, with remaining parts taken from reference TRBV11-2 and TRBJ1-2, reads EAGVAQSPRYKIIEKRQSVAFWCNPISGHATLYWYQQILGQGPKLLIQFQNNGVVDDSQLPKDRFSAERLKGVDSTLKIQPAKLEDSAVYLCASTQIVVGGYTFGSGTRLTVV.

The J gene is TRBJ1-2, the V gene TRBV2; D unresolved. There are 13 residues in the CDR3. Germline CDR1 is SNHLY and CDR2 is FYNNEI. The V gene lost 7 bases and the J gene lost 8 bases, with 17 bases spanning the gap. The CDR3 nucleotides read TGTGCCAGCAAGAACTTAAGGACTGACGGCTACACCTTC. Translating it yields CASKNLRTDGYTF. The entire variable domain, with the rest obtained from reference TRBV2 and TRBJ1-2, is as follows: EPEVTQTPSHQVTQMGQEVILRCVPISNHLYFYWYRQILGQKVEFLVSFYNNEISEKSEIFDDQFSVERPDGSNFTLKIRSTKLEDSAMYFCASKNLRTDGYTFGSGTRLTVV.

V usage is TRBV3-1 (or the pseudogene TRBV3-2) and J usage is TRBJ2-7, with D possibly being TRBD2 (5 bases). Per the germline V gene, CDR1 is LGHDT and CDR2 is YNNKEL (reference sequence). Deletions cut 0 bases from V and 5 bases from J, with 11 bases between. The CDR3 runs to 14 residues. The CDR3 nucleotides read TGTGCCAGCAGCCAAGATGTCGGGGTCCACGAGCAGTACTTC. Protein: CASSQDVGVHEQYF.

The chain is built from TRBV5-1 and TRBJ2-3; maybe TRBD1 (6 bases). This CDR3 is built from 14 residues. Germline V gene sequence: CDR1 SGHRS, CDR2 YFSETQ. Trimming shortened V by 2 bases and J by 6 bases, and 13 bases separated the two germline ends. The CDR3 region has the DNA TGCGCCAGCAGCTTCCAGGGGTCGGAGGATACGCAGTATTTT. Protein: CASSFQGSEDTQYF.

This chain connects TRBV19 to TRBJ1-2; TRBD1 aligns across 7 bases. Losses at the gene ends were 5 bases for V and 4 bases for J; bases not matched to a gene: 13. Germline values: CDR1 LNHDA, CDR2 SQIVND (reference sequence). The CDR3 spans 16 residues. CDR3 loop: CASSHRQGIRGYGYTF. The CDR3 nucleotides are TGTGCCAGTAGTCACCGACAGGGCATTCGGGGCTATGGCTACACCTTC.

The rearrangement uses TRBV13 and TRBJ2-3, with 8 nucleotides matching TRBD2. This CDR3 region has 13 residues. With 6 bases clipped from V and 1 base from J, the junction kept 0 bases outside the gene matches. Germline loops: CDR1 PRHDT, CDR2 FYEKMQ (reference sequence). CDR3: CASRRGGTDTQYF. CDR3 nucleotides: TGTGCCAGCAGGCGGGGGGGCACAGATACGCAGTATTTT.

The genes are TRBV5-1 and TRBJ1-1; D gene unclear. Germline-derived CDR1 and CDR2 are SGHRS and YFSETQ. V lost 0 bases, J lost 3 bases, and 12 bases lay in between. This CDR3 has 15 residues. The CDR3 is CASSLAEGWDTEAFF. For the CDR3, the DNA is TGCGCCAGCAGCTTGGCCGAGGGATGGGACACTGAAGCTTTCTTT.

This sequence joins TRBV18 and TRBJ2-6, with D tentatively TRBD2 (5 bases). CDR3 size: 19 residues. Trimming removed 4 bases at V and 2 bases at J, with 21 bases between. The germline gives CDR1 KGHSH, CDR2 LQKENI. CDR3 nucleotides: TGTGCCAGCTCACTAGAAAGCCCCCGGGGTGTAGCTGGGGCCAACGTCCTGACTTTC. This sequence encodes CASSLESPRGVAGANVLTF.

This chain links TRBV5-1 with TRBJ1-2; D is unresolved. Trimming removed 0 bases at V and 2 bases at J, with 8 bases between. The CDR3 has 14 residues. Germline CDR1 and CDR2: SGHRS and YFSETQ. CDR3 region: CASSLGGPNYGYTF. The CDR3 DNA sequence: TGCGCCAGCAGCTTGGGAGGGCCCAACTATGGCTACACCTTC.

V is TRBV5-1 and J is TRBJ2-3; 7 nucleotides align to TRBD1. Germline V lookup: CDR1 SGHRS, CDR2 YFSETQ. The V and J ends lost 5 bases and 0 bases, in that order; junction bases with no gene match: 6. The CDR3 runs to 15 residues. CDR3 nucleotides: TGCGCCAGCAGACCACCGGGACAGAGCACAGATACGCAGTATTTT. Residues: CASRPPGQSTDTQYF. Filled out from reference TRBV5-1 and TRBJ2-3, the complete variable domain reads KAGVTQTPRYLIKTRGQQVTLSCSPISGHRSVSWYQQTPGQGLQFLFEYFSETQRNKGNFPGRFSGRQFSNSRSEMNVSTLELGDSALYLCASRPPGQSTDTQYFGPGTRLTVL.

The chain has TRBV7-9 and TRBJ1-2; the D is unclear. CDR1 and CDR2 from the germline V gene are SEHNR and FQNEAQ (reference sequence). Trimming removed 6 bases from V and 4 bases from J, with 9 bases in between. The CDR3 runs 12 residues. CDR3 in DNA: TGTGCCAGCAGTCGGGAATCCTATGGCTACACCTTC. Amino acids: CASSRESYGYTF.

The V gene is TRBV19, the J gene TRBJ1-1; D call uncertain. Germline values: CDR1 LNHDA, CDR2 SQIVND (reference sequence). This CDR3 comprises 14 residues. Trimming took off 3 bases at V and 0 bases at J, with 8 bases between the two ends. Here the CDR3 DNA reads TGTGCCAGTAGTATTTGGACTATGAACACTGAAGCTTTCTTT. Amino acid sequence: CASSIWTMNTEAFF.

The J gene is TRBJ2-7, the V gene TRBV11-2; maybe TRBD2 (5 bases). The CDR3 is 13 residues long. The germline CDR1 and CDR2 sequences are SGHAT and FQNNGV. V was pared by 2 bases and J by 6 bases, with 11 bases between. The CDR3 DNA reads TGTGCCAGCAGCTTACAACGAGGGAGCGAGCAGTACTTC. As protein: CASSLQRGSEQYF.